A selection of T cell receptor beta chains follows, all from one sample in a study of technical replicates of blood from several donors. Libraries were prepared by immunoSEQ multiplex PCR; TCRdb keeps only in-frame clonotypes and omits some of them. The sample consists of some 70,000 clones, around 90% of them appearing once. The sequenced sample was T cells isolated from PBMCs. The origin of the receptors is a human donor in good health. CDR3s include the opening cysteine and the closing phenylalanine or tryptophan. D genes are given only for firm matches. Size is stated for part of the rows, as once, few or many counts, or as a class when the clone is expanded.

d_call	j_call	clone_size	v_call	cdr3_nt	cdr3_aa
TRBD1	TRBJ2-3	NA	TRBV5-6	TGTGCCAGCAGCCAACGACAGGGAGGCACAGATACGCAGTATTTT	CASSQRQGGTDTQYF
NA	TRBJ2-3	NA	TRBV7-2	TGTGCCAGCAGCTCGGAGGGCCTGATTGCAGATACGCAGTATTTT	CASSSEGLIADTQYF
NA	TRBJ2-5	NA	TRBV11-2	TGTGCCAGCAGCTTTAAGAAGGGGAAAAAGTACTTC	CASSFKKGKKYF
TRBD1	TRBJ1-5	NA	TRBV28	TGTGCCAGCAGTGCCCACAGGGGGGGAAGCAATCAGCCCCAGCATTTT	CASSAHRGGSNQPQHF
TRBD1	TRBJ2-7	NA	TRBV7-2	TGTGCCAGCAGCTTAGGCAGGGGGCCCTACGAGCAGTACTTC	CASSLGRGPYEQYF
NA	TRBJ1-2	NA	TRBV29-1	TGCAGCGTAGCAGACAGGTACAGAAATGGCTACACCTTC	CSVADRYRNGYTF
NA	TRBJ1-4	NA	TRBV28	TGTGCCTCATCCGCCGGGTTTAATGAAAAACTGTTTTTT	CASSAGFNEKLFF
NA	TRBJ2-1	NA	TRBV21-1	TGTGCCAGCAGCTCACCCGCGGGGCTAGCGAGTGCCAACAATGAGCAGTTCTTC	CASSSPAGLASANNEQFF
TRBD1	TRBJ1-4	NA	TRBV27	TGTGCCAGCACCCCCCAGGGGGCAAGGACTAATGAAAAACTGTTTTTT	CASTPQGARTNEKLFF
NA	TRBJ2-2	NA	TRBV27	TGTGCCAGCAGTTTATCCGCCGTTCAGGGGACCGGGGAGCTGTTTTTT	CASSLSAVQGTGELFF
NA	TRBJ1-2	NA	TRBV6-6	TGTGCCAGCAGTCCCAATAGACAGTTTAACTATGGCTACACCTTC	CASSPNRQFNYGYTF
NA	TRBJ2-5	NA	TRBV2	TGTGCCAGCAGTGAAATCCAGGGCCGGGAGCAGTACTTC	CASSEIQGREQYF
TRBD1	TRBJ1-5	NA	TRBV4-1	TGCGCCAGCAGCCCTGGACAGGGACCCCCTCAGCCCCAGCATTTT	CASSPGQGPPQPQHF
NA	TRBJ1-4	NA	TRBV28	TGTGCCAGCAGTTTTGGGACTTCAACTAATGAAAAACTGTTTTTT	CASSFGTSTNEKLFF
TRBD1	TRBJ2-7	NA	TRBV19	TGTGCCAGTAGTGGACAGGGATCCTACGAGCAGTACTTC	CASSGQGSYEQYF
NA	TRBJ2-7	NA	TRBV12-5	TGTGCTAGTGGTTTGGGCGGGCGCTACGAGCAGTACTTC	CASGLGGRYEQYF
TRBD1	TRBJ2-5	once	TRBV7-2	TGTGCCAGCAGACGGTCTGGACAGGGCGGTGAGACCCAGTACTTC	CASRRSGQGGETQYF
NA	TRBJ1-1	NA	TRBV27	TGTGCCAGCACTCGGGCCGGGACGGGGGACACTGAAGCTTTCTTT	CASTRAGTGDTEAFF
NA	TRBJ2-5	NA	TRBV6-6	TGTGCCAGCAGTTCGTCCAGGGGTCAAGAGACCCAGTACTTC	CASSSSRGQETQYF
NA	TRBJ2-1	NA	TRBV27	TGTGCCAGCAGTTTACTGAACAATCAGTTCTTC	CASSLLNNQFF
NA	TRBJ2-3	once	TRBV10-2	TGCGCCAGCAGTGAGGGACTCCCACGTTCCAACACAGATACGCAGTATTTT	CASSEGLPRSNTDTQYF
TRBD1	TRBJ2-7	NA	TRBV28	TGTGCCAGCAGTTTTGTGACAGGGGGCTACGAGCAGTACTTC	CASSFVTGGYEQYF
TRBD1	TRBJ1-3	NA	TRBV27	TGTGCCAGCGGTACTTGGACAGGGCCCAACACCATATATTTT	CASGTWTGPNTIYF
TRBD2	TRBJ2-3	once	TRBV5-6	TGTGCCAGCAGCTCCTTCGGGGGGGCGCTTGGAACAGGTACGCAGTATTTT	CASSSFGGALGTGTQYF
TRBD1	TRBJ2-7	NA	TRBV5-5	TGTGCCAGCAGCTTTGACAGGGGGCGCCCCGAGCAGTACTTC	CASSFDRGRPEQYF
TRBD1	TRBJ2-1	NA	TRBV18	TGTGCCAGCTCACCACTAACAGGGGGCGAGGTCGTTAATGAGCAGTTCTTC	CASSPLTGGEVVNEQFF
NA	TRBJ2-7	NA	TRBV28	TGTGCCAGCAGTTCGGACAGCTCCTACGAGCAGTACTTC	CASSSDSSYEQYF
NA	TRBJ1-2	NA	TRBV28	TGTGCCAGCAGTTTATTAGACTATGGCTACACCTTC	CASSLLDYGYTF
NA	TRBJ2-1	NA	TRBV18	TGTGCCAGCTCACCACAGAACCTTAGAAGCAATGAGCAGTTCTTC	CASSPQNLRSNEQFF
TRBD1	TRBJ1-3	NA	TRBV11-3	TGTGCCAGCAGCTCCGGGACAGTCGGAAACACCATATATTTT	CASSSGTVGNTIYF
NA	TRBJ2-2	NA	TRBV28	TGTGCCAGCAGTGAAGGACAGTTGAACACCGGGGAGCTGTTTTTT	CASSEGQLNTGELFF
NA	TRBJ1-5	NA	TRBV28	TGTGCCAGCAGTACAGGGAAGGGTCAGCCCCAGCATTTT	CASSTGKGQPQHF
TRBD2	TRBJ2-5	NA	TRBV6-1	TGTGCCAGCAGAGGACTAGCGGGAGGGCCGGATACCCAGTACTTC	CASRGLAGGPDTQYF
TRBD1	TRBJ2-7	NA	TRBV2	TGTGCCTGTCAGGGGGTGATCTACGAGCAGTACTTC	CACQGVIYEQYF
TRBD2	TRBJ2-1	NA	TRBV7-2	TGTGCCAGCAGATTAGGGAGGGTTGAGCAGTTCTTC	CASRLGRVEQFF
TRBD1	TRBJ2-1	NA	TRBV28	TGTGCCAGCAGTCCTTACAGGGGAGCCACCTACAATGAGCAGTTCTTC	CASSPYRGATYNEQFF
TRBD1	TRBJ2-3	NA	TRBV28	TGTGCCAGCAGTACGCCTCCGGGACAGGGGGCTTATACGCAGTATTTT	CASSTPPGQGAYTQYF
TRBD1	TRBJ2-1	NA	TRBV10-3	TGTGCCATCAGCGTGGGACAGAGCTACAATGAGCAGTTCTTC	CAISVGQSYNEQFF
NA	TRBJ2-1	NA	TRBV9	TGTGCCAGCAGCGTAGTCAGGGGCGCTTACAATGAGCAGTTCTTC	CASSVVRGAYNEQFF
NA	TRBJ2-7	NA	TRBV9	TGTGCCAGCAGCGTAGCCCCGACTAGCTACGAGCAGTACTTC	CASSVAPTSYEQYF
NA	TRBJ2-4	NA	TRBV5-1	TGCGCCAGCAGCTGGGTTCAGGGAGCCAAAAACATTCAGTACTTC	CASSWVQGAKNIQYF
NA	TRBJ1-4	NA	TRBV5-5	TGTGCCAGCAGCTTGGGGGGGGTCCGTGAAAAACTGTTTTTT	CASSLGGVREKLFF